These T cell receptor beta chains were read from a single sample in a study of blood T cell repertoires in COVID-19. Profiled with immunoSEQ multiplex PCR; TCRdb holds only in-frame clones, not every one. The table lists about 99,000 clones, 80% to 90% of them singletons. Source material: peripheral blood. The receptors stem from a woman aged 55 to 70 with acute or convalescent COVID-19. Each CDR3 is given with its conserved first and last residue. A D gene is named only where the DNA matches it firmly. Clone size is stated in some rows and not others, as once, few, many or a class when expanded.

CASSLGVLAGPDNEQFF | TGTGCCAGCAGCTTAGGGGTCCTAGCGGGACCCGACAATGAGCAGTTCTTC | TRBV11-2 | - | TRBD2 | TRBJ2-1
CASSLGSGARAQHF | TGTGCCAGCAGCTTAGGGTCTGGGGCTAGGGCCCAGCATTTT | TRBV7-2 | once | - | TRBJ1-5
CASSVDHERGLRNTQYF | TGTGCCAGCAGCGTAGATCACGAGCGGGGACTGAGAAATACGCAGTATTTT | TRBV9 | - | TRBD2 | TRBJ2-3
CSAEDRGLKGSTEAFF | TGCAGCGCAGAAGACAGGGGGCTCAAAGGGAGCACTGAAGCTTTCTTT | TRBV29-1 | - | TRBD1 | TRBJ1-1
CASGRTDTAPEAFF | TGCGCCAGCGGAAGGACAGATACTGCCCCTGAAGCTTTCTTT | TRBV5-1 | - | - | TRBJ1-1
CASSFRGIYDEKLFF | TGTGCCAGCAGCTTTCGGGGAATCTACGATGAAAAACTGTTTTTT | TRBV5-6 | - | - | TRBJ1-4
CAWTTGGDYNSPLHF | TGTGCCTGGACAACAGGGGGTGACTATAATTCACCCCTCCACTTT | TRBV30 | few | TRBD1 | TRBJ1-6
CASSQGPSGSLQETQYF | TGTGCCAGCAGCCAAGGCCCCAGCGGGAGCCTACAAGAGACCCAGTACTTC | TRBV3-1/TRBV3-2 | - | TRBD2 | TRBJ2-5
CAAAGGGEKLFF | TGTGCCGCGGCCGGGGGAGGGGAAAAACTGTTTTTT | TRBV28 | - | - | TRBJ1-4
CASSFDSMAGNTIYF | TGCGCCAGCAGCTTCGACAGCATGGCTGGAAACACCATATATTTT | TRBV5-1 | - | - | TRBJ1-3
CASSDPDRGNTIYF | TGCGCCAGCAGTGACCCGGACAGAGGAAACACCATATATTTT | TRBV10-2 | - | - | TRBJ1-3
CASSSRQGAGNTIYF | TGTGCCAGCAGCTCACGACAGGGGGCGGGAAACACCATATATTTT | TRBV9 | - | TRBD1 | TRBJ1-3
CASSQLGLAGVGEQFF | TGTGCCAGCAGCCAACTCGGACTAGCGGGAGTTGGTGAGCAGTTCTTC | TRBV2 | - | TRBD2 | TRBJ2-1
CASSLVPGLWQETQYF | TGTGCCAGCAGTTTAGTTCCAGGGCTCTGGCAAGAGACCCAGTACTTC | TRBV28 | - | - | TRBJ2-5
CASRKGQGGQPQHF | TGTGCCAGCAGAAAGGGACAGGGTGGGCAGCCCCAGCATTTT | TRBV28 | - | TRBD1 | TRBJ1-5
CASSERTGSGNIQYF | TGTGCCAGCAGTGAGCGGACAGGGTCGGGGAACATTCAGTACTTC | TRBV6-1 | - | TRBD1 | TRBJ2-4
CASSVGSGTGASEAFF | TGTGCCAGCAGCGTTGGTTCCGGGACAGGGGCGTCTGAAGCTTTCTTT | TRBV9 | - | TRBD1 | TRBJ1-1
CASSLVGSPRQYF | TGTGCCAGCAGCTTGGTGGGGAGCCCTAGGCAGTACTTC | TRBV5-4 | - | - | TRBJ2-7
CASRLQGNNEKLFF | TGTGCCAGCAGGCTACAGGGGAATAATGAAAAACTGTTTTTT | TRBV3-1/TRBV3-2 | - | TRBD1 | TRBJ1-4
CASARGMNTEAFF | TGTGCCAGCGCCCGGGGGATGAACACTGAAGCTTTCTTT | TRBV12-3/TRBV12-4 | - | - | TRBJ1-1
CSASGTSGRAYEQYF | TGCAGTGCTAGTGGGACTAGCGGGAGGGCTTACGAGCAGTACTTC | TRBV20-1 | - | TRBD2 | TRBJ2-7
CASSDLPSGEQFF | TGTGCCAGCAGTGATCTTCCCAGCGGCGAGCAGTTCTTC | TRBV6-1 | - | - | TRBJ2-1
CASKGLAGIPYNEQFF | TGTGCCAGCAAGGGACTAGCGGGAATCCCTTACAATGAGCAGTTCTTC | TRBV5-5 | - | TRBD2 | TRBJ2-1
CASRTTGLLSGANVLTF | TGTGCCAGCAGGACCACAGGGTTACTCTCTGGGGCCAACGTCCTGACTTTC | TRBV7-3 | - | - | TRBJ2-6
CASSQAGQRNTGELFF | TGTGCCAGCAGCCAAGCAGGGCAAAGGAACACCGGGGAGCTGTTTTTT | TRBV3-1/TRBV3-2 | - | - | TRBJ2-2
CASNGGGLRDTQYF | TGTGCCAGCAACGGGGGGGGTTTGAGAGATACGCAGTATTTT | TRBV2 | - | TRBD2 | TRBJ2-3
CATSETGLGGEQYF | TGTGCCACCAGTGAAACCGGACTAGGTGGCGAGCAGTACTTC | TRBV24-1 | - | TRBD2 | TRBJ2-7
CASSLESRGTYGYTF | TGTGCCAGCAGCTTAGAGAGCAGGGGGACATATGGCTACACCTTC | TRBV11-1 | - | TRBD1 | TRBJ1-2
CASSLLAGVMNEQFF | TGTGCCAGCAGCTTGTTAGCGGGAGTAATGAATGAGCAGTTCTTC | TRBV7-9 | - | TRBD2 | TRBJ2-1